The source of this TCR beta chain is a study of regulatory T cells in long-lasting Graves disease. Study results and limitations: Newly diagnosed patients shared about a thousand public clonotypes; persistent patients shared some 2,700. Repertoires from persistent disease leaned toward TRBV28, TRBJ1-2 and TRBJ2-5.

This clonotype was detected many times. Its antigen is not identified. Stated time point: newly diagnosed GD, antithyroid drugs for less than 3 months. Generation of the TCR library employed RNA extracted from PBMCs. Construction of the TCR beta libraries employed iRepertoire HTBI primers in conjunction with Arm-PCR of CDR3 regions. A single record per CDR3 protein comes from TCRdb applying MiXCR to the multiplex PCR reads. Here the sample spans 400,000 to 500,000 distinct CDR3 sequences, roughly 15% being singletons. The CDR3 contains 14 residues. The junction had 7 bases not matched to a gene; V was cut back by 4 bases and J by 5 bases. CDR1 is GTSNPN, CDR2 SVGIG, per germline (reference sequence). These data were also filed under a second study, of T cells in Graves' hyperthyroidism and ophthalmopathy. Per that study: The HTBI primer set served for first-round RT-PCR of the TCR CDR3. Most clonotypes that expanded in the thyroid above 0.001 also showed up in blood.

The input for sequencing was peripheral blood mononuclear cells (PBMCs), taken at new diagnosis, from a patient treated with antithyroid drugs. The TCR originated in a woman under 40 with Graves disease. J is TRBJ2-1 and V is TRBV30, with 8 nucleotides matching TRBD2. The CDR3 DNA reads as TGTGCCTGGACCTTAGCGGGAATCGACAATGAGCAGTTCTTC. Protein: CAWTLAGIDNEQFF.